These 11 T cell receptor beta chains came from one sample sequenced in a study of blood T cell repertoires in COVID-19. Only in-frame clones appear in the TCRdb table, and some are missing; sequencing was by immunoSEQ multiplex PCR. There are tens of thousands of clones in the sample; under 90% occur only once, and more than 9% lies in the top ten. The sample consisted of peripheral blood. The origin of the receptors is a human donor in a cohort sampled during active COVID-19.

The J gene is TRBJ1-2, the V gene TRBV6-2 or TRBV6-3; tentative D call: TRBD1 (5 bases). Trimming removed 6 bases at V and 6 bases at J, with 17 bases between. Germline loops: CDR1 MNHEY, CDR2 SVGEGT. CDR3 length: 14 residues. The chain's CDR3 is CASSPGPTLDGYTF. Written as DNA, the CDR3 is TGTGCCAGCAGCCCGGGGCCCACTCTCGATGGCTACACCTTC.

The chain links TRBV5-6 to TRBJ1-1, with D possibly matching TRBD1 (5 bases). The CDR3 extends over 13 amino acids. CDR1 SGHDT and CDR2 YYEEEE come from the germline V gene. V was trimmed by 6 bases and J by 4 bases, leaving 13 bases between them. CDR3 in DNA: TGTGCCAGCAAGGGGATTGTGAGCACTGAAGCTTTCTTT. Amino acid sequence: CASKGIVSTEAFF.

The chain has TRBV19 and TRBJ1-2; D might be TRBD1 (5 bases). V lost 2 bases to trimming and J lost 5 bases, with 15 bases between them. The CDR3 runs 15 residues. The germline V gene encodes CDR1 LNHDA and CDR2 SQIVND (reference sequence). CDR3 residues: CASSINGQGGYGYTF. CDR3 DNA sequence: TGTGCCAGTAGTATAAATGGGCAGGGCGGATATGGCTACACCTTC.

The V gene is TRBV7-2, the J gene TRBJ2-5; perhaps TRBD2 as D (5 bases). The germline V and J ends were trimmed by 5 bases and 1 base, with 17 bases remaining between them. Per the germline V gene, CDR1 is SGHTA and CDR2 is FQGNSA. The CDR3 contains 16 residues. CDR3 amino acids: CASSPSWARAQETQYF. CDR3 DNA: TGTGCCAGCAGCCCCTCCTGGGCGAGGGCCCAAGAGACCCAGTACTTC.

The V and J genes are TRBV9 and TRBJ2-7; maybe TRBD2 (6 bases). The V and J ends lost 4 bases and 4 bases respectively, with 18 bases between them. This CDR3 has 15 amino acids. Germline V CDR1 and CDR2: SGDLS, YYNGEE. The chain's CDR3 is CASSPQVGGGYEQYF. CDR3 DNA: TGTGCCAGCAGCCCACAGGTGGGGGGTGGTTACGAGCAGTACTTC.

This chain links TRBV7-2 with TRBJ2-3; D is perhaps TRBD2 (6 bases). V lost 5 bases to trimming and J lost 5 bases, with 11 bases between them. The V gene's germline CDR1 is SGHTA and CDR2 FQGNSA. CDR3 length: 13 amino acids. Here the CDR3 reads CASSPMGGDTQYF. CDR3 sequence (DNA): TGTGCCAGCAGCCCCATGGGGGGAGATACGCAGTATTTT.

The chain recombines TRBV5-4 with TRBJ2-5; D possibly corresponds to TRBD1 (7 bases). Germline assignment: CDR1 SGHNT and CDR2 YYREEE (reference sequence). V lost 5 bases to trimming and J lost 3 bases, with 17 bases between them. The CDR3 extends over 15 amino acids. The CDR3 coding sequence is TGTGCCAGCAGTCCCAGACAGGGAGGAAAAGAGACCCAGTACTTC. As protein: CASSPRQGGKETQYF.

This clone was detected only a few times. The chain carries TRBV6-5 and TRBJ1-3, with D uncertain. CDR1 and CDR2 from the germline V gene are MNHEY and SVGAGI. The V end lost 0 bases, the J end lost 4 bases, and 13 bases lay between the germline ends. The CDR3 extends over 16 amino acids. The CDR3 region is CASSYSSRGTGNTIYF. Written as DNA, the CDR3 is TGTGCCAGCAGTTACTCTTCCCGGGGAACAGGAAACACCATATATTTT.

There are a few counts of this clone. This chain connects TRBV6-5 to TRBJ1-1, with TRBD1 as a possible D gene (6 bases). V was cut by 2 bases and J by 5 bases, with 18 bases left in between. The CDR3 is 16 amino acids. The germline gives CDR1 MNHEY, CDR2 SVGAGI. The DNA of the CDR3 is TGTGCCAGCAGTTACCTACTTTCCATCACAGGGACTGAAGCTTTCTTT. Translated: CASSYLLSITGTEAFF.

The chain carries TRBV9 and TRBJ2-1, with D perhaps TRBD2 (6 bases). The ends were cut back, 3 bases at V and 7 bases at J, with 14 bases in the middle. CDR3 length: 14 residues. The germline V gene encodes CDR1 SGDLS and CDR2 YYNGEE. DNA for the CDR3: TGTGCCAGCAGCGCAGGACTATTCACAAATGAGCAGTTCTTC. It codes for CASSAGLFTNEQFF.

This clone occurred once. This chain links TRBV19 with TRBJ1-2, with TRBD1 identical over 10 bases. The CDR3 is 13 residues long. From germline, CDR1 is LNHDA and CDR2 SQIVND (reference sequence). V was clipped by 5 bases and J by 8 bases; unmatched bases: 5. DNA of the CDR3: TGTGCCAGTAGTCGACAGGGGGCATTGGGCTACACCTTC. It codes for CASSRQGALGYTF.